This T cell receptor (beta chain) was identified in a study of CD8+CD57+ T cells in acquired aplastic anemia. Profiling that covered TCR beta VDJ and CDR3 relied on genomic DNA as its template. TCRdb processed the reads anew with MiXCR; each CDR3 protein has one entry. The sample has some 120,000 distinct CDR3 sequences, 48% seen once. Sample: sorted CD4+, CD8+, or CD8+CD57+ T cells (not recorded which) from PBMCs. The receptor was isolated from a human donor in good health, serving as a control.

The chain's CDR3 is CASSTGQGFDEQFF. The CDR3, as DNA: TGTGCCAGTAGCACGGGACAGGGGTTCGACGAGCAGTTCTTC. The rearrangement joins TRBV19 to TRBJ2-1, with 10 nucleotides matching TRBD1. V shed 6 bases, J shed 10 bases, and the junction held 9 bases outside the gene matches. The CDR3 is 14 amino acids. Per germline, CDR1 LNHDA and CDR2 SQIVND (reference sequence).